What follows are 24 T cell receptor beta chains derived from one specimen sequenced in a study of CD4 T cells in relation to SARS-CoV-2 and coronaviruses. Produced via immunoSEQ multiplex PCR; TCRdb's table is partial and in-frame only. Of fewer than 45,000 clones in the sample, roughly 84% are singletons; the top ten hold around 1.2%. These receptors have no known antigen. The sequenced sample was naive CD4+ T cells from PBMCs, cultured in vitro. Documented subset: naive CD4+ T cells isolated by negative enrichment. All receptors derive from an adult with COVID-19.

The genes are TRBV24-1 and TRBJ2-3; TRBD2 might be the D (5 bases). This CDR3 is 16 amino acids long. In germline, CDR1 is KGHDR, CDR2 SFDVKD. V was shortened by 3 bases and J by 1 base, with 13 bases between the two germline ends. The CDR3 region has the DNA TGTGCCACCAGTGATCCCCGGCCAGCGGGCACAGATACGCAGTATTTT. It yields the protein CATSDPRPAGTDTQYF.

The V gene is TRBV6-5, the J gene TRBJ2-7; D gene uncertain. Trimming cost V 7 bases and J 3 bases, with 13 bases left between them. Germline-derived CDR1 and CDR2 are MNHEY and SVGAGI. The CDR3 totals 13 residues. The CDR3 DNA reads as TGTGCCAGCACCGGACCGATGAGCTACGAGCAGTACTTC. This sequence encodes CASTGPMSYEQYF.

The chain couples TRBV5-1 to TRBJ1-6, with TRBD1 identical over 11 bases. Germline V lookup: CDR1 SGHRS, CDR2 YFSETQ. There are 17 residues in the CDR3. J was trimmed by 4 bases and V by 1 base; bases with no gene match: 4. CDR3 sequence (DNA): TGCGCCAGCAGCTTGATCGGACAGGGGGCGTATAATTCACCCCTCCACTTT. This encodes CASSLIGQGAYNSPLHF. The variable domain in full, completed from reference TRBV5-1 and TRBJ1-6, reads KAGVTQTPRYLIKTRGQQVTLSCSPISGHRSVSWYQQTPGQGLQFLFEYFSETQRNKGNFPGRFSGRQFSNSRSEMNVSTLELGDSALYLCASSLIGQGAYNSPLHFGNGTRLTVT.

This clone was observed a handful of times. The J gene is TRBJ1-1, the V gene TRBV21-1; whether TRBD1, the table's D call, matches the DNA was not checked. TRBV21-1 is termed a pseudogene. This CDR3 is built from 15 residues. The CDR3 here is CASSSRGLANTEAFF. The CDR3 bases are TGTGCCAGCAGCAGTAGGGGGCTCGCGAACACTGAAGCTTTCTTT.

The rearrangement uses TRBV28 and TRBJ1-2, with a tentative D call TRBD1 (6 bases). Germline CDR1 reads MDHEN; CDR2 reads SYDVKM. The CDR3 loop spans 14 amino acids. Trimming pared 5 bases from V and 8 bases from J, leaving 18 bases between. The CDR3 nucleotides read TGTGCCAGCAGTATCCCTCCGGTGGGGGCCGGCTACACCTTC. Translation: CASSIPPVGAGYTF.

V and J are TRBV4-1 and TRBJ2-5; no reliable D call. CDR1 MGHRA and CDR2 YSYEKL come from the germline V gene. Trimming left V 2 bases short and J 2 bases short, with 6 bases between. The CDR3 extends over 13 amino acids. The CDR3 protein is CASSQRWQETQYF. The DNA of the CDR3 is TGCGCCAGCAGCCAAAGGTGGCAAGAGACCCAGTACTTC.

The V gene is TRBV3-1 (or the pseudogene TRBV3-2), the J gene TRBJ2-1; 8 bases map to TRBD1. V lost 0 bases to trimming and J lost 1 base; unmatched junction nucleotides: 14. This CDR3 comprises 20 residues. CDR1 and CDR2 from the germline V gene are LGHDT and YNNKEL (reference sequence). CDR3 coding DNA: TGTGCCAGCAGCCAAGATCTTGGGGCAGGGGGCCTGAGGTCCTACAATGAGCAGTTCTTC. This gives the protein CASSQDLGAGGLRSYNEQFF.

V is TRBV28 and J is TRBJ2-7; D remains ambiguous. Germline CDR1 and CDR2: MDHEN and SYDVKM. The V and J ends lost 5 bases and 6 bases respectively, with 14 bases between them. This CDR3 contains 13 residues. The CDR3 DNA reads TGTGCCAGCAGTCTAGGGCTGAGTGGCGAGCAGTACTTC. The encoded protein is CASSLGLSGEQYF.

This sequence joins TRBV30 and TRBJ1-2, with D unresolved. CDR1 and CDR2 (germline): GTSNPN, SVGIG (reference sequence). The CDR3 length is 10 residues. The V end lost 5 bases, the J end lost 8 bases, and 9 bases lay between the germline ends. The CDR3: CAWGYAGYTF. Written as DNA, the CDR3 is TGTGCCTGGGGATACGCGGGCTACACCTTC. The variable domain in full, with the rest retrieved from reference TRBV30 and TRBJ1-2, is SQTIHQWPATLVQPVGSPLSLECTVEGTSNPNLYWYRQAAGRGLQLLFYSVGIGQISSEVPQNLSASRPQDRQFILSSKKLLLSDSGFYLCAWGYAGYTFGSGTRLTVV.

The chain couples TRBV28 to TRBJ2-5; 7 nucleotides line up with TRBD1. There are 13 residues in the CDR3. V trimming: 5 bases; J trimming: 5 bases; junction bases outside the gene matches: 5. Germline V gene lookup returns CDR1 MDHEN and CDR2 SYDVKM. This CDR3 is CASSRQGSETQYF. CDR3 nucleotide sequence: TGTGCCAGCAGTCGACAGGGTAGCGAGACCCAGTACTTC.

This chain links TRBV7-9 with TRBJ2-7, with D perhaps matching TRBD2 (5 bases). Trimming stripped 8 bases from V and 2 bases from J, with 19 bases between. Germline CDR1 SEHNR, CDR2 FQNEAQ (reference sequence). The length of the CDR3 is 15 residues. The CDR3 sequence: CASSFMGSDTYEQYF. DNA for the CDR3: TGTGCCAGCTCCTTTATGGGGAGCGACACCTACGAGCAGTACTTC. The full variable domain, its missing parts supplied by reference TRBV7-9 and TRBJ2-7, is DTGVSQNPRHKITKRGQNVTFRCDPISEHNRLYWYRQTLGQGPEFLTYFQNEAQLEKSRLLSDRFSAERPKGSFSTLEIQRTEQGDSAMYLCASSFMGSDTYEQYFGPGTRLTVT.

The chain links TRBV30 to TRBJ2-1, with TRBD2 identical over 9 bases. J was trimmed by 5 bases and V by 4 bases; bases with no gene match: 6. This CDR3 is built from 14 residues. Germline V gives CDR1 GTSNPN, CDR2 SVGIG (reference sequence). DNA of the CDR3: TGTGCCTGGAAGGCTAGCGGGACCCACAATGAGCAGTTCTTC. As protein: CAWKASGTHNEQFF.

The CDR3 DNA is TGTGCCAGCAGTTTCCTAGCGGGAGTAGGTGAAGATACGCAGTATTTT. It is translated as CASSFLAGVGEDTQYF. V gene TRBV6-5 combines with J gene TRBJ2-3; TRBD2 matches 10 bases. CDR1 and CDR2 from the germline V gene are MNHEY and SVGAGI. The V gene end was trimmed by 4 bases and the J gene end by 5 bases; junction bases not matched to a gene: 9. The length of the CDR3 is 16 residues.

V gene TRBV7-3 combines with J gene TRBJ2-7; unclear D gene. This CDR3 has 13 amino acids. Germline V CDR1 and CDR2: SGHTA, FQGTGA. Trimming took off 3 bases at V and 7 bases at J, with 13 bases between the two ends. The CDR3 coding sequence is TGTGCCAGCAGCTTGAGTGGCAGCCCTGAGCAGTACTTC. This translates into CASSLSGSPEQYF.

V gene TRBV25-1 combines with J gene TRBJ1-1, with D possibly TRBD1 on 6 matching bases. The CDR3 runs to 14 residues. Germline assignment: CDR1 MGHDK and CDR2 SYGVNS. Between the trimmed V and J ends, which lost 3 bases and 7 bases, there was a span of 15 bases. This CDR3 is CASSEGTGSFEAFF. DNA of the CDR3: TGTGCCAGCAGTGAGGGAACAGGGTCTTTTGAAGCTTTCTTT.

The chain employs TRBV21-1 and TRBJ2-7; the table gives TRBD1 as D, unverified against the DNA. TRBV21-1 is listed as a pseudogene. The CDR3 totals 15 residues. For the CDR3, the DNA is TGTGCCAGCAGCAAGAGGACAGGGGGCGGGTACGAGCAGTACTTC. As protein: CASSKRTGGGYEQYF.

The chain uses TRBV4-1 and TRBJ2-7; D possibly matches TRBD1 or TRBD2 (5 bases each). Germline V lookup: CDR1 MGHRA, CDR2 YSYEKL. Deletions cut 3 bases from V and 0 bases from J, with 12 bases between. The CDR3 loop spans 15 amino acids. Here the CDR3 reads CASSQPGRSSYEQYF. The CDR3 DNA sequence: TGCGCCAGCAGCCAGCCGGGACGGAGCTCCTACGAGCAGTACTTC.

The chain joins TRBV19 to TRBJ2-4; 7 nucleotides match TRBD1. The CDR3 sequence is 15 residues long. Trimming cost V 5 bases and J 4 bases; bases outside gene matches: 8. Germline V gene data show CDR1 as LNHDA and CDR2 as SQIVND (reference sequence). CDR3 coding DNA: TGTGCCAGTAGTTCTCAAGGGGGCCTGAAAAACATTCAGTACTTC. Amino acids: CASSSQGGLKNIQYF.

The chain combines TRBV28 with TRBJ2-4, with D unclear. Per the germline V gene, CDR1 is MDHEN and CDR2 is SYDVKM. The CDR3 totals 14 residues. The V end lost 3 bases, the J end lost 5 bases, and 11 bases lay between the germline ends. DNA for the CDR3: TGTGCCAGCAGTTTCGGGCCCCCCCAAAACATTCAGTACTTC. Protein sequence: CASSFGPPQNIQYF.

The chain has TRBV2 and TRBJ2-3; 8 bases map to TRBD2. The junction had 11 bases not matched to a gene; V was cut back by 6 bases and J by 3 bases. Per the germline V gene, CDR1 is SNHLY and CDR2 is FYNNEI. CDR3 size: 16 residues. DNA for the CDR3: TGTGCCAGCAGAATAAGCGGGAGATTAAGTACAGATACGCAGTATTTT. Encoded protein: CASRISGRLSTDTQYF.

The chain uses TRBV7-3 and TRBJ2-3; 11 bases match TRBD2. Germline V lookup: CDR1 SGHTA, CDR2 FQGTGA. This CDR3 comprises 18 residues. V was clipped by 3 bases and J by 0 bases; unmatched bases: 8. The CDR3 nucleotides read TGTGCCAGCAGCTTCTCCGGGACTAGCGGCGGCAGCACAGATACGCAGTATTTT. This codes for CASSFSGTSGGSTDTQYF.

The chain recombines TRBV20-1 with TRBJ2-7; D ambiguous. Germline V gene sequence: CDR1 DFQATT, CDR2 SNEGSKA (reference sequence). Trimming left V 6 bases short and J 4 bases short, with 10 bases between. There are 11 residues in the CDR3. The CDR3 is CSAPNSYEQYF. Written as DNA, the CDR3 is TGCAGTGCCCCTAACAGTTACGAGCAGTACTTC.

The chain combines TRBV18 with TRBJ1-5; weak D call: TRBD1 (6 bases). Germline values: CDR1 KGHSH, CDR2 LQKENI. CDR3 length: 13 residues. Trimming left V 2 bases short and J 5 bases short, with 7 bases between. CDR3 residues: CASSPGGDQPQHF. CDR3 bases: TGTGCCAGCTCACCAGGGGGCGATCAGCCCCAGCATTTT.

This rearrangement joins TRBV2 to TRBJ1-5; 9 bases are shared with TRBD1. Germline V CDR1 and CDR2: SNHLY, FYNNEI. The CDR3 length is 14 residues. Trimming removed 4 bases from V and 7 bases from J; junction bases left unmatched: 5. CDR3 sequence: CASSAEQGAQPQHF. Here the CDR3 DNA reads TGTGCCAGCAGTGCAGAACAGGGGGCCCAGCCCCAGCATTTT.